These 23 T cell receptor beta chains originate from one sample sequenced in a study of OX40 agonist ivuxolimab in advanced cancers. The protocol was immunoSEQ multiplex PCR, while the TCRdb copy is restricted to in-frame clones and leaves out a portion. The repertoire consists of around 18,000 clones, with around 91% occurring once and the leading ten covering approximately 49%. Sequences were derived from CD4+ or CD8+ T cells sorted from blood, sampled in a trial of the OX40 agonist ivuxolimab. The source of these receptors is an adult with an advanced solid tumor such as melanoma, head and neck, liver or kidney cancer.

The V call is TRBV18, the J call TRBJ2-6, with 8 bases identical to TRBD1. Trimming at V came to 4 bases and at J to 0 bases, leaving 5 bases not matched to a gene. The CDR3 runs to 17 residues. The germline CDR1 and CDR2 sequences are KGHSH and LQKENI. For the CDR3, the DNA is TGTGCCAGCTCACGGACAGGGTCCTACTCTGGGGCCAACGTCCTGACTTTC. This codes for CASSRTGSYSGANVLTF.

This chain connects TRBV19 to TRBJ2-5; D gene ambiguous. CDR3 size: 16 residues. Trimming removed 1 base at V and 3 bases at J, with 15 bases between. Germline CDR1 reads LNHDA; CDR2 reads SQIVND (reference sequence). CDR3 region: CASSIAYGLRKETQYF. The CDR3 nucleotides read TGTGCCAGTAGTATAGCCTACGGATTGCGTAAAGAGACCCAGTACTTC.

The chain uses TRBV7-3 and TRBJ1-2; 10 bases fit TRBD1. Germline CDR1 and CDR2: SGHTA and FQGTGA. V lost 2 bases, J lost 6 bases, and 0 bases stayed unmatched. This CDR3 spans 13 amino acids. The CDR3, as DNA: TGTGCCAGCAGCTTAGGGACAGGGGATGGCTACACCTTC. Protein sequence: CASSLGTGDGYTF.

The V gene is TRBV4-2, the J gene TRBJ2-7; unclear D gene. Trimming left V 4 bases short and J 6 bases short, with 10 bases between. Germline lookup yields CDR1 LGHNA and CDR2 YNFKEQ. The CDR3 loop spans 12 amino acids. The CDR3 here is CASSPNRLEQYF. DNA of the CDR3: TGTGCCAGCAGCCCCAACCGACTCGAGCAGTACTTC.

This chain connects TRBV30 to TRBJ2-5; 13 bases are a match to TRBD2. This CDR3 is built from 14 residues. J gave up 11 bases and V 4 bases, and 10 bases lay outside the gene matches. Germline loops: CDR1 GTSNPN, CDR2 SVGIG (reference sequence). The CDR3 coding sequence is TGTGCCTGGAAACCCGGACTAGCGGGAGTTGAGCAGTACTTC. As protein: CAWKPGLAGVEQYF. Using reference TRBV30 and TRBJ2-5 for the parts outside the CDR3, the full variable domain is SQTIHQWPATLVQPVGSPLSLECTVEGTSNPNLYWYRQAAGRGLQLLFYSVGIGQISSEVPQNLSASRPQDRQFILSSKKLLLSDSGFYLCAWKPGLAGVEQYFGPGTRLLVL.

The chain has TRBV7-9 and TRBJ2-7; TRBD1 might be the D (6 bases). The ends were cut back, 5 bases at V and 0 bases at J, with 17 bases in the middle. CDR1 SEHNR and CDR2 FQNEAQ come from the germline V gene (reference sequence). This CDR3 region has 16 residues. This CDR3 is CASSQSGTHYSYEQYF. The CDR3, as DNA: TGTGCCAGCAGCCAGTCCGGGACACATTACTCCTACGAGCAGTACTTC. The whole variable domain, remainder taken from reference TRBV7-9 and TRBJ2-7, is DTGVSQNPRHKITKRGQNVTFRCDPISEHNRLYWYRQTLGQGPEFLTYFQNEAQLEKSRLLSDRFSAERPKGSFSTLEIQRTEQGDSAMYLCASSQSGTHYSYEQYFGPGTRLTVT.

The V gene is TRBV27, the J gene TRBJ2-2; 8 bases match TRBD2. Trimming cost V 4 bases and J 1 base; bases outside gene matches: 5. This CDR3 comprises 16 residues. The germline V gene encodes CDR1 MNHEY and CDR2 SMNVEV (reference sequence). CDR3 sequence: CASSSVAGGNTGELFF. The CDR3 bases are TGTGCCAGCAGTTCCGTCGCGGGAGGGAACACCGGGGAGCTGTTTTTT.

This clone was seen a single time. J is TRBJ2-2 and V is TRBV5-1, with D uncertain. This CDR3 is built from 12 residues. From germline, CDR1 is SGHRS and CDR2 YFSETQ. Trimming shortened V by 0 bases and J by 7 bases, and 4 bases separated the two germline ends. CDR3 amino acids: CASSLVGGELFF. The CDR3 DNA reads as TGCGCCAGCAGCTTGGTGGGCGGGGAGCTGTTTTTT.

The gene calls are TRBV9 and TRBJ2-3; D might be TRBD2 (6 bases). Per the germline V gene, CDR1 is SGDLS and CDR2 is YYNGEE. The CDR3 runs to 15 residues. The ends were cut back, 0 bases at V and 3 bases at J, with 11 bases in the middle. The CDR3 spells CASSVGGALTDTQYF. As DNA, the CDR3 is TGTGCCAGCAGCGTAGGCGGGGCCCTGACAGATACGCAGTATTTT. Variable domain in full (rest from reference TRBV9 and TRBJ2-3): DSGVTQTPKHLITATGQRVTLRCSPRSGDLSVYWYQQSLDQGLQFLIQYYNGEERAKGNILERFSAQQFPDLHSELNLSSLELGDSALYFCASSVGGALTDTQYFGPGTRLTVL.

The CDR3 nucleotides are TGCAGCGTTGATCGGGGGGGAGGCGAGCAGTACTTC. It yields the protein CSVDRGGGEQYF. The chain employs TRBV29-1 and TRBJ2-7, with 8 bases fitting TRBD2. V shed 3 bases, J shed 6 bases, and the junction held 4 bases outside the gene matches. Germline-derived CDR1 and CDR2 are SQVTM and ANQGSEA. The CDR3 has 12 amino acids.

The CDR3, as DNA: TGTGCCAGCAGTCCCCCCAGCGGGAGATACCAAGAGACCCAGTACTTC. It yields the protein CASSPPSGRYQETQYF. V usage is TRBV11-3 and J usage is TRBJ2-5; 8 positions agree with TRBD2. The V gene's germline CDR1 is SGHNT and CDR2 YENEEA. V was pared by 6 bases and J by 0 bases, with 9 bases of the junction left unmatched. The CDR3 contains 16 residues.

V usage is TRBV4-1 and J usage is TRBJ1-2; D possibly corresponds to TRBD1 (5 bases). Germline V lookup: CDR1 MGHRA, CDR2 YSYEKL. This CDR3 region has 14 residues. V lost 0 bases to trimming and J lost 4 bases, with 9 bases between them. CDR3 in amino acids: CASSQDRATYGYTF. Written as DNA, the CDR3 is TGCGCCAGCAGCCAAGACAGGGCGACCTATGGCTACACCTTC.

The chain carries TRBV7-2 and TRBJ1-5; 7 bases map to TRBD1. The CDR3 covers 14 residues. Germline CDR1 is SGHTA and CDR2 is FQGNSA. The ends lost 6 bases at V and 5 bases at J; junction bases unmatched: 7. Written as DNA, the CDR3 is TGTGCCAGCAGTTCCGGGACAGTCGATCAGCCCCAGCATTTT. It specifies CASSSGTVDQPQHF. Drawing the rest from reference TRBV7-2 and TRBJ1-5, the complete variable domain is GAGVSQSPSNKVTEKGKDVELRCDPISGHTALYWYRQSLGQGLEFLIYFQGNSAPDKSGLPSDRFSAERTGGSVSTLTIQRTQQEDSAVYLCASSSGTVDQPQHFGDGTRLSIL.

The CDR3 here is CAWGPALEQYF. The CDR3 DNA reads TGTGCCTGGGGGCCCGCGTTGGAGCAGTACTTC. The chain combines TRBV30 with TRBJ2-7; D is unclear. Germline V gene data show CDR1 as GTSNPN and CDR2 as SVGIG (reference sequence). The V end lost 5 bases, the J end lost 7 bases, and 12 bases lay between the germline ends. This CDR3 comprises 11 residues. The entire variable domain, with the rest obtained from reference TRBV30 and TRBJ2-7, is as follows: SQTIHQWPATLVQPVGSPLSLECTVEGTSNPNLYWYRQAAGRGLQLLFYSVGIGQISSEVPQNLSASRPQDRQFILSSKKLLLSDSGFYLCAWGPALEQYFGPGTRLTVT.

The table lists this clone with a count of one. The V and J genes are TRBV4-3 and TRBJ1-3, with no clear D. V was clipped by 1 base and J by 2 bases, with 6 bases between them. Germline lookup yields CDR1 LGHNA and CDR2 YSLEER. There are 14 residues in the CDR3. The CDR3 loop reads CASSQGGTGNTIYF. CDR3 sequence (DNA): TGCGCCAGCAGCCAAGGCGGTACTGGAAACACCATATATTTT.

The V and J genes are TRBV2 and TRBJ2-3, with 12 positions matching TRBD2. Per germline, CDR1 SNHLY and CDR2 FYNNEI. With V trimmed by 6 bases and J by 4 bases, 5 bases remained unmatched. The CDR3 totals 15 residues. The CDR3 spells CASSLTSGSSDTQYF. In DNA form, the CDR3 reads TGTGCCAGCAGCCTGACTAGCGGGAGTTCAGATACGCAGTATTTT.

In this sample, this clone turned up once. CDR3 bases: TGTGCCAGCAGCCAAGCGCCAGGACTAGCGGGAGGGCCTTACGAGCAGTACTTC. As protein: CASSQAPGLAGGPYEQYF. The chain carries TRBV4-2 and TRBJ2-7; 15 bases match TRBD2. The CDR3 spans 18 residues. The V gene end was trimmed by 1 base and the J gene end by 4 bases; junction bases not matched to a gene: 8. Looked up from germline, CDR1 is LGHNA and CDR2 is YNFKEQ.

The J gene is TRBJ2-7, the V gene TRBV4-3; D may correspond to TRBD1 or TRBD2 (6 bases each). With 0 bases removed from V and 7 bases from J, the gap between germline ends came to 10 bases. The germline gives CDR1 LGHNA, CDR2 YSLEER. The CDR3 consists of 13 residues. DNA of the CDR3: TGCGCCAGCAGCCAAGATCAAGGGGGGGAGCAGTACTTC. As protein: CASSQDQGGEQYF.

J is TRBJ2-5 and V is TRBV7-7; maybe TRBD2 (6 bases). CDR1 is SSHAT and CDR2 is FNYEAQ in the germline V gene (reference sequence). This CDR3 is 13 amino acids long. The CDR3 region is CASGTPGGETQYF. DNA for the CDR3: TGTGCTAGCGGCACCCCAGGCGGGGAGACCCAGTACTTC.

The chain joins TRBV29-1 to TRBJ1-5; 8 bases are shared with TRBD1. The CDR3 totals 14 residues. From germline, CDR1 is SQVTM and CDR2 ANQGSEA. With V trimmed by 6 bases and J by 4 bases, 8 bases remained unmatched. The CDR3 loop is CSVHPGGTNQPQHF. The CDR3 DNA sequence: TGCAGCGTCCACCCAGGGGGCACGAATCAGCCCCAGCATTTT.

J is TRBJ2-2 and V is TRBV7-9; TRBD2 aligns across 7 bases. The CDR3 runs to 16 residues. Per germline, CDR1 SEHNR and CDR2 FQNEAQ (reference sequence). V lost 2 bases to trimming and J lost 2 bases; unmatched junction nucleotides: 5. The CDR3, as DNA: TGTGCCAGCAGCTTACGCGCGGGAGCTAACACCGGGGAGCTGTTTTTT. Translating it yields CASSLRAGANTGELFF.

The chain is built from TRBV28 and TRBJ2-7; D uncertain. The V and J ends lost 3 bases and 5 bases respectively, with 5 bases between them. The CDR3 runs to 11 residues. CDR1 and CDR2 (germline): MDHEN, SYDVKM. The CDR3 DNA sequence: TGTGCCAGCAGTTTTCTGGACGAGCAGTACTTC. Its translation is CASSFLDEQYF.

The gene calls are TRBV6-5 and TRBJ2-7; D not resolved. Germline V gene sequence: CDR1 MNHEY, CDR2 SVGAGI. Trimming pared 2 bases from V and 2 bases from J, leaving 10 bases between. This CDR3 comprises 14 residues. The CDR3: CASSYTSGAYEQYF. The DNA of the CDR3 is TGTGCCAGCAGTTACACGTCGGGCGCCTACGAGCAGTACTTC.